This T cell receptor beta chain originates from a study of patients and donors after allogeneic stem cell transplantation (dated by TCRdb to the early 2020s). For CDR1 and CDR2, the germline V gene lists MNHEY and SVGAGI. Relative to germline, V is missing 4 bases and J is missing 0 bases, with 3 bases of the junction outside any gene match. Measured from the cysteine to the phenylalanine, the CDR3 is 15 residues long. The only DNA kept is the CDR3, 45 bases in frame from the first base. This clonotype was observed a handful of times. No cognate antigen has been identified for it. No clone much larger than this one lies a single base away; base qualities are absent. The library was built by means of RT-PCR. Sequencing took place on a NextSeq 550. TCRdb reprocessing: public reads trimmed at Q25 with fastp, clones called with MiXCR, in-frame beta chains kept. Rows with a matching CDR3 protein are joined into one entry that keeps the most common DNA and genes. The sample data list about 410,000 distinct CDR3 sequences, and 16% of these were observed just once. Just over 7% of the sample rests with the top ten.

The clonotype originates from a human donor who was either an allogeneic HSCT recipient or a stem cell or donor lymphocyte infusion donor (not recorded which). It is not recorded whose cells these are; they may come from a transplant donor. This receptor chain uses TRBV6-5 and TRBJ1-5; 7 middle bases align to TRBD1. Sample: blood, either unsorted or a sorted T cell fraction (not recorded which). In nucleotides, the sequence is TGTGCCAGCAGTTGGGACAGATTTAGCAATCAGCCCCAGCATTTT. It is translated as CASSWDRFSNQPQHF.